What follows are 26 T cell receptor beta chains derived from one specimen sequenced in a study of T cell responses to AZD1222 COVID-19 vaccine. Some clones are missing from TCRdb's copy, which holds only in-frame ones; the method was immunoSEQ multiplex PCR. The repertoire has 95,000 to 150,000 clones, approximately 94% of them found once; the top ten carry 4% to 6%. The sequencing used peripheral blood, collected 28 days after the second AZD1222 dose. Every receptor here comes from an adult who received the AZD1222 COVID-19 vaccine.

J is TRBJ2-7 and V is TRBV19; 7 bases agree with TRBD2. The CDR3 totals 16 residues. CDR1 LNHDA and CDR2 SQIVND come from the germline V gene (reference sequence). Trimming removed 2 bases from V and 0 bases from J; junction bases left unmatched: 7. CDR3 DNA sequence: TGTGCCAGTAGTATAAATGGCGGGGGAGTCTCCTACGAGCAGTACTTC. Translated, it gives CASSINGGGVSYEQYF.

This chain uses TRBV19 with TRBJ2-7; 7 bases align to TRBD1. This CDR3 is 12 amino acids long. J gave up 2 bases and V 6 bases, and 1 base lay outside the gene matches. In germline, CDR1 is LNHDA, CDR2 SQIVND (reference sequence). In DNA form, the CDR3 reads TGTGCCAGTAGGGGACAGACCTACGAGCAGTACTTC. Translation gives CASRGQTYEQYF.

CDR3 nucleotide sequence: TGCGCCAGCAGCCCAGAACCAGGGGGGAACTATGGCTACACCTTC. This codes for CASSPEPGGNYGYTF. The chain joins TRBV4-3 to TRBJ1-2, with 7 positions matching TRBD1. V trimming: 4 bases; J trimming: 2 bases; junction bases outside the gene matches: 7. The CDR3 has 15 residues. Looked up from germline, CDR1 is LGHNA and CDR2 is YSLEER.

The J gene is TRBJ1-5, the V gene TRBV6-5; D may be TRBD1 (5 bases). Per germline, CDR1 MNHEY and CDR2 SVGAGI. The CDR3 contains 14 residues. Trimming stripped 10 bases from V and 4 bases from J, with 17 bases between. CDR3 coding DNA: TGTGCCACCGGTTCCGAAGGGGAGAATCAGCCCCAGCATTTT. This gives the protein CATGSEGENQPQHF.

V and J are TRBV5-4 and TRBJ2-5; 8 bases fit TRBD2. The CDR3 spans 17 residues. The trim removed 0 bases at V and 1 base at J, leaving 8 bases unmatched. The V gene's germline CDR1 is SGHNT and CDR2 YYREEE (reference sequence). CDR3 nucleotides: TGTGCCAGCAGCTTGGCAGCGGCGCGGGGGGTCCAAGAGACCCAGTACTTC. Residues: CASSLAAARGVQETQYF.

The genes are TRBV13 and TRBJ1-1; 8 bases match TRBD1. The germline CDR1 and CDR2 sequences are PRHDT and FYEKMQ (reference sequence). This CDR3 has 14 amino acids. V lost 5 bases and J lost 1; bases outside the gene matches: 3. The CDR3 sequence: CASSAGQGNTEAFF. Written as DNA, the CDR3 is TGTGCCAGCAGCGCCGGACAGGGGAACACTGAAGCTTTCTTT.

There are a few counts of this clone. The genes are TRBV19 and TRBJ1-2, with TRBD1 matching over 7 bases. This CDR3 spans 13 amino acids. V shed 7 bases and J 8 bases; nucleotides not matched to a gene: 10. The germline V gene has CDR1 LNHDA and CDR2 SQIVND (reference sequence). CDR3 sequence reads: CASTTGPFGGYTF. The CDR3 DNA is TGTGCCAGTACGACAGGGCCTTTCGGGGGCTACACCTTC.

The CDR3 here is CASSFGTTQVETQYF. For the CDR3, the DNA is TGTGCCAGCAGCTTTGGGACTACTCAAGTGGAGACCCAGTACTTC. V gene TRBV11-2 combines with J gene TRBJ2-5; TRBD2 aligns across 7 bases. The V segment lost 3 bases and the J segment 5 bases; nucleotides outside the gene matches: 9. The CDR3 is made up of 15 amino acids. Germline V gene sequence: CDR1 SGHAT, CDR2 FQNNGV.

CDR3 protein: CASSLATLYYGYTF. CDR3 bases: TGTGCCAGCAGTTTAGCAACCCTCTACTATGGCTACACCTTC. The rearrangement joins TRBV28 to TRBJ1-2, with D unresolved. Germline CDR1 MDHEN, CDR2 SYDVKM. This CDR3 is 14 amino acids long. V was pared by 2 bases and J by 3 bases, with 10 bases between.

The chain uses TRBV30 and TRBJ1-2; D is unclear. V gave up 0 bases and J gave up 8 bases, with 13 bases separating them. The CDR3 consists of 13 residues. CDR1 and CDR2 (germline): GTSNPN, SVGIG (reference sequence). In DNA, the CDR3 is TGTGCCTGGAGTGTACGAAGGCTACAAGGCTACACCTTC. Translating gives CAWSVRRLQGYTF.

The rearrangement uses TRBV27 and TRBJ2-7; the D gene is possibly TRBD1 (6 bases). Germline assignment: CDR1 MNHEY and CDR2 SMNVEV (reference sequence). Trimming shortened V by 3 bases and J by 2 bases, and 11 bases separated the two germline ends. The CDR3 has 14 amino acids. The DNA of the CDR3 is TGTGCCAGCAGTTTCGGTACAGGGACCTACGAGCAGTACTTC. Its translation: CASSFGTGTYEQYF.

The V gene is TRBV6-5, the J gene TRBJ2-7; D is unresolved. The CDR3 spans 13 residues. The V gene's germline CDR1 is MNHEY and CDR2 SVGAGI. V shed 4 bases and J shed 1 base, with 8 bases lying between them. The CDR3 sequence: CASSSPGSYEQYF. CDR3 sequence (DNA): TGTGCCAGCAGTTCCCCAGGTTCCTACGAGCAGTACTTC.

V gene TRBV5-4 combines with J gene TRBJ2-3; D call uncertain. The V gene's germline CDR1 is SGHNT and CDR2 YYREEE (reference sequence). Between the trimmed V and J ends, which lost 4 bases and 3 bases, there was a span of 6 bases. The CDR3 contains 12 residues. CDR3 sequence reads: CASSLLTDTQYF. CDR3 nucleotide sequence: TGTGCCAGCAGCCTTTTAACAGATACGCAGTATTTT.

The rearrangement joins TRBV6-5 to TRBJ2-7, with D possibly TRBD1 on 6 matching bases. The germline gives CDR1 MNHEY, CDR2 SVGAGI. Trimming left V 7 bases short and J 3 bases short, with 13 bases between. This CDR3 spans 13 amino acids. CDR3 loop: CASNLGQYYEQYF. CDR3 nucleotides: TGTGCCAGCAACCTAGGACAGTACTACGAGCAGTACTTC.

This clone was seen once. The CDR3 here is CASSVSPTSGRGETQYF. Written as DNA, the CDR3 is TGTGCCAGCAGCGTATCCCCGACTAGCGGGAGGGGAGAGACCCAGTACTTC. The chain employs TRBV9 and TRBJ2-5; 14 nucleotides align to TRBD2. Germline V gives CDR1 SGDLS, CDR2 YYNGEE. The length of the CDR3 is 17 residues. V shed 1 base and J 4 bases; nucleotides not matched to a gene: 6.

This chain uses TRBV27 with TRBJ2-2; tentatively, D is TRBD1 (6 bases). The CDR3 contains 16 residues. The V gene's germline CDR1 is MNHEY and CDR2 SMNVEV (reference sequence). Between the trimmed V and J ends, which lost 3 bases and 2 bases, there was a span of 13 bases. CDR3 DNA: TGTGCCAGCAGTTTCCAACAGGGAGATAACACCGGGGAGCTGTTTTTT. This translates into CASSFQQGDNTGELFF.

The chain has TRBV5-1 and TRBJ2-3; 9 bases map to TRBD1. The CDR3 is 15 residues long. Germline assignment: CDR1 SGHRS and CDR2 YFSETQ. J lost 6 bases, V lost 0 bases, and 5 bases had no gene match. For the CDR3, the DNA is TGCGCCAGCAGCTTGGGGGACAGGGTAGGGGATACGCAGTATTTT. This gives the protein CASSLGDRVGDTQYF.

The chain carries TRBV18 and TRBJ1-2, with D possibly being TRBD1 (5 bases). CDR3 length equals 16 residues. V lost 5 bases to trimming and J lost 5 bases, with 21 bases between them. CDR1 and CDR2 from the germline V gene are KGHSH and LQKENI. This CDR3 reads CASSSGPGREGYGYTF. The CDR3 nucleotides read TGTGCCAGCTCATCGGGACCGGGACGGGAAGGGTATGGCTACACCTTC.

This clone appeared once. The V gene is TRBV7-9, the J gene TRBJ2-3; TRBD2 agrees at 7 bases. Losses at the gene ends were 2 bases for V and 4 bases for J; bases not matched to a gene: 15. The CDR3 consists of 18 residues. CDR1 and CDR2 from the germline V gene are SEHNR and FQNEAQ (reference sequence). This chain's CDR3 is CASSLSGLGGTPADTQYF. The CDR3, as DNA: TGTGCCAGCAGCTTATCCGGACTGGGGGGGACTCCGGCAGATACGCAGTATTTT. The full variable domain, its missing parts supplied by reference TRBV7-9 and TRBJ2-3, is DTGVSQNPRHKITKRGQNVTFRCDPISEHNRLYWYRQTLGQGPEFLTYFQNEAQLEKSRLLSDRFSAERPKGSFSTLEIQRTEQGDSAMYLCASSLSGLGGTPADTQYFGPGTRLTVL.

The V call is TRBV20-1, the J call TRBJ2-1; D may be TRBD1 or TRBD2 (5 bases each). V lost 3 bases and J lost 2, with 14 bases in between. CDR1 and CDR2 (germline): DFQATT, SNEGSKA (reference sequence). The CDR3 totals 15 residues. The CDR3 reads CSASLVGTAYNEQFF. In nucleotides, the CDR3 is TGCAGTGCTAGTTTAGTCGGGACCGCCTACAATGAGCAGTTCTTC.

The chain is built from TRBV9 and TRBJ1-6; no reliable D call. The length of the CDR3 is 15 residues. Trimming took off 4 bases at V and 6 bases at J, with 14 bases between the two ends. Per germline, CDR1 SGDLS and CDR2 YYNGEE. The CDR3 sequence is CASSPGVGPNSPLHF. DNA of the CDR3: TGTGCCAGCAGCCCAGGCGTAGGCCCTAATTCACCCCTCCACTTT.

The V gene is TRBV15, the J gene TRBJ2-7; weak D call: TRBD2 (5 bases). With 3 bases removed from V and 3 bases from J, the gap between germline ends came to 9 bases. There are 13 residues in the CDR3. Germline-derived CDR1 and CDR2 are LNHNV and YYDKDF (reference sequence). The DNA of the CDR3 is TGTGCCACCAGCAGCGGGGTCGGCTACGAGCAGTACTTC. Residues: CATSSGVGYEQYF.

The chain carries TRBV19 and TRBJ1-2; no clear D gene. This CDR3 is built from 13 residues. The germline V gene encodes CDR1 LNHDA and CDR2 SQIVND (reference sequence). The V and J ends lost 8 bases and 3 bases respectively, with 13 bases between them. The CDR3 protein is CASSSQADYGYTF. Written as DNA, the CDR3 is TGTGCCAGTTCTTCTCAGGCAGACTATGGCTACACCTTC.

The CDR3 sequence: CASSRRRLAGGRSYEQYF. In nucleotides, the CDR3 is TGTGCCAGCAGCAGAAGACGACTAGCGGGAGGTCGGTCCTACGAGCAGTACTTC. This chain uses TRBV5-4 with TRBJ2-7; TRBD2 matches 13 bases. CDR1 is SGHNT, CDR2 YYREEE, per germline (reference sequence). The CDR3 is made up of 18 amino acids. V shed 4 bases and J 1 base; nucleotides not matched to a gene: 11. Full variable domain (rest looked up from reference TRBV5-4 and TRBJ2-7): ETGVTQSPTHLIKTRGQQVTLRCSSQSGHNTVSWYQQALGQGPQFIFQYYREEENGRGNFPPRFSGLQFPNYSSELNVNALELDDSALYLCASSRRRLAGGRSYEQYFGPGTRLTVT.

The chain links TRBV7-2 to TRBJ2-5; TRBD2 aligns across 12 bases. With V trimmed by 4 bases and J by 2 bases, 11 bases remained unmatched. The CDR3 runs 18 residues. The germline V gene encodes CDR1 SGHTA and CDR2 FQGNSA. The CDR3 DNA reads as TGTGCCAGCAGCTACCCCCCCGGACTAGCGGGACCACAAGAGACCCAGTACTTC. This translates into CASSYPPGLAGPQETQYF.

This chain links TRBV7-9 with TRBJ2-1, with D possibly matching TRBD1 (5 bases). With 8 bases removed from V and 5 bases from J, the gap between germline ends came to 10 bases. Per the germline V gene, CDR1 is SEHNR and CDR2 is FQNEAQ (reference sequence). The length of the CDR3 is 12 residues. CDR3 DNA: TGTGCCAGCTCCAGGGCGAACAATGAGCAGTTCTTC. This encodes CASSRANNEQFF.